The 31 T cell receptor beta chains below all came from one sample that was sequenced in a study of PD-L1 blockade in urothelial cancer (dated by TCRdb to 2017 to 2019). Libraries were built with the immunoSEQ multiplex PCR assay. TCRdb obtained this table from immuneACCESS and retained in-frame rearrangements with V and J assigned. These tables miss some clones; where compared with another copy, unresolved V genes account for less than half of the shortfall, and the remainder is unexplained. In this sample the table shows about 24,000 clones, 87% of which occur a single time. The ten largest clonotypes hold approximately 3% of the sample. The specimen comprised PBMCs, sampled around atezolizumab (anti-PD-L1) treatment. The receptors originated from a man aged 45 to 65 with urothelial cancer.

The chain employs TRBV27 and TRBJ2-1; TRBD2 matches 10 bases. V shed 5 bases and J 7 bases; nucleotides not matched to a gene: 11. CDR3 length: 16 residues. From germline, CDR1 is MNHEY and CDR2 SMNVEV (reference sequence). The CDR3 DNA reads TGTGCCAGCAGTCCCGTCTTCAGGACTAGCGGTAATGAGCAGTTCTTC. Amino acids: CASSPVFRTSGNEQFF.

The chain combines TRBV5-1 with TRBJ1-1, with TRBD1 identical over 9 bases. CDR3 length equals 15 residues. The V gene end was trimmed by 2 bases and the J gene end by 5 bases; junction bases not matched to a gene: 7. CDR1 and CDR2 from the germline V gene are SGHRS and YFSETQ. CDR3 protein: CASSLTGGKGTEAFF. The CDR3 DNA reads TGCGCCAGCAGCTTAACAGGGGGCAAGGGAACTGAAGCTTTCTTT.

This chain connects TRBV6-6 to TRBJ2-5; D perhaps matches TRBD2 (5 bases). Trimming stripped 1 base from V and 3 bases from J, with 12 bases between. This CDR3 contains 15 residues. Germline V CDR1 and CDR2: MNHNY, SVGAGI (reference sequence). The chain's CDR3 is CASSYWGGREETQYF. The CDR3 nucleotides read TGTGCCAGCAGTTACTGGGGTGGGCGGGAAGAGACCCAGTACTTC.

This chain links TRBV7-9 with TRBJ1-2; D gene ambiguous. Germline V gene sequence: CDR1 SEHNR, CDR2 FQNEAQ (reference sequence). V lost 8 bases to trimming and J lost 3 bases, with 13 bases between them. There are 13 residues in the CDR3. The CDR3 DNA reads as TGTGCCAGCCAGGAGGGCGCTCACTATGGCTACACCTTC. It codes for CASQEGAHYGYTF. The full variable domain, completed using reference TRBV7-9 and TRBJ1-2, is DTGVSQNPRHKITKRGQNVTFRCDPISEHNRLYWYRQTLGQGPEFLTYFQNEAQLEKSRLLSDRFSAERPKGSFSTLEIQRTEQGDSAMYLCASQEGAHYGYTFGSGTRLTVV.

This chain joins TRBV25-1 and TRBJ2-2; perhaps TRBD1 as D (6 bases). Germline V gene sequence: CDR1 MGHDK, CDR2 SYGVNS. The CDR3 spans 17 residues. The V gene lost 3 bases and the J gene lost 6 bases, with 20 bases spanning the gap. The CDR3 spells CASSDVRRTEYAGELFF. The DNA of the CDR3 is TGTGCCAGCAGTGACGTCCGAAGGACAGAATATGCCGGGGAGCTGTTTTTT. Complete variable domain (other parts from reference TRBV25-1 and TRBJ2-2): EADIYQTPRYLVIGTGKKITLECSQTMGHDKMYWYQQDPGMELHLIHYSYGVNSTEKGDLSSESTVSRIRTEHFPLTLESARPSHTSQYLCASSDVRRTEYAGELFFGEGSRLTVL.

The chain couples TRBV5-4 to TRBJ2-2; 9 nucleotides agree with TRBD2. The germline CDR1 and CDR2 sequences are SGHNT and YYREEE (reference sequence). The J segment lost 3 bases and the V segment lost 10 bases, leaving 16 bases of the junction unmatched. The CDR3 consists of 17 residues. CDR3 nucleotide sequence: TGTGCCGGAACTGGACGGGCGGGAGGGCAGGACACCGGGGAGCTGTTTTTT. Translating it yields CAGTGRAGGQDTGELFF.

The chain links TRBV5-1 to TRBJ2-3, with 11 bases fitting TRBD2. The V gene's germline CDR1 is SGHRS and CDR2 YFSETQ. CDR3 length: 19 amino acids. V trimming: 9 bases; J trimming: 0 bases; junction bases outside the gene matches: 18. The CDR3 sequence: CATQRLGLAGSPSTDTQYF. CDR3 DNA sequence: TGCGCCACCCAGCGGCTTGGACTAGCGGGTTCCCCTAGCACAGATACGCAGTATTTT.

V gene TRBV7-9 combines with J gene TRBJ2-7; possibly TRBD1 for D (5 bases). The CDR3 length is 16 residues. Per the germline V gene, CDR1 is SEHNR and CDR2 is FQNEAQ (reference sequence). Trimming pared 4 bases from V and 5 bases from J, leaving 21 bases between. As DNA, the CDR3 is TGTGCCAGCAGCTCTCCAGGGCAGGGCGGATCCGACGAGCAGTACTTC. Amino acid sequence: CASSSPGQGGSDEQYF.

This CDR3 is CASSLTGLAANTGELFF. The CDR3 DNA is TGTGCCAGCAGCTTAACAGGCCTAGCGGCAAACACCGGGGAGCTGTTTTTT. The chain is built from TRBV7-9 and TRBJ2-2; 7 bases align to TRBD2. The J segment lost 2 bases and the V segment lost 2 bases, leaving 8 bases of the junction unmatched. From germline, CDR1 is SEHNR and CDR2 FQNEAQ (reference sequence). The CDR3 is 17 residues long.

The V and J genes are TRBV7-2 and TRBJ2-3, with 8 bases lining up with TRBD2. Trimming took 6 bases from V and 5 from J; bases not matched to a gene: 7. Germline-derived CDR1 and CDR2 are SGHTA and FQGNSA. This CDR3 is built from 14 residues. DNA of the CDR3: TGTGCCAGCAGTCCATGGCGGGGGGTAGATACGCAGTATTTT. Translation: CASSPWRGVDTQYF. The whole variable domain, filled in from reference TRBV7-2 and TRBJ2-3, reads GAGVSQSPSNKVTEKGKDVELRCDPISGHTALYWYRQSLGQGLEFLIYFQGNSAPDKSGLPSDRFSAERTGGSVSTLTIQRTQQEDSAVYLCASSPWRGVDTQYFGPGTRLTVL.

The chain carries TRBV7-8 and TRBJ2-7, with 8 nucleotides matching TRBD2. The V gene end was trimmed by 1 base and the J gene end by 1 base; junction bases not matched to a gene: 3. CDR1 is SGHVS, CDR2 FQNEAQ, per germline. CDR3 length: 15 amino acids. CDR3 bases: TGTGCCAGCAGCTTAGTGCGGGGGGAATCCTACGAGCAGTACTTC. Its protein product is CASSLVRGESYEQYF.

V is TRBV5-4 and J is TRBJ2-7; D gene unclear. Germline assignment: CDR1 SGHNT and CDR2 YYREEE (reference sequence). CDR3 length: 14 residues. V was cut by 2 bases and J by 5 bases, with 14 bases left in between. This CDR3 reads CASSFGSFLDEQYF. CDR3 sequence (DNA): TGTGCCAGCAGCTTCGGTAGCTTTCTTGACGAGCAGTACTTC. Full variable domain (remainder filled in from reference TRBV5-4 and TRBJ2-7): ETGVTQSPTHLIKTRGQQVTLRCSSQSGHNTVSWYQQALGQGPQFIFQYYREEENGRGNFPPRFSGLQFPNYSSELNVNALELDDSALYLCASSFGSFLDEQYFGPGTRLTVT.

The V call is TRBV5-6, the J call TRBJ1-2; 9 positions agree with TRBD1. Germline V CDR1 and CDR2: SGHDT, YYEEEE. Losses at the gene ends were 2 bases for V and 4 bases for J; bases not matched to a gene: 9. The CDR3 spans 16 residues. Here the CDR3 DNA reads TGTGCCAGCAGCTTCACATCGATACAGGGGGCCTATGGCTACACCTTC. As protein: CASSFTSIQGAYGYTF. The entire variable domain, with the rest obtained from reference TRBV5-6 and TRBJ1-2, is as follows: DAGVTQSPTHLIKTRGQQVTLRCSPKSGHDTVSWYQQALGQGPQFIFQYYEEEERQRGNFPDRFSGHQFPNYSSELNVNALLLGDSALYLCASSFTSIQGAYGYTFGSGTRLTVV.

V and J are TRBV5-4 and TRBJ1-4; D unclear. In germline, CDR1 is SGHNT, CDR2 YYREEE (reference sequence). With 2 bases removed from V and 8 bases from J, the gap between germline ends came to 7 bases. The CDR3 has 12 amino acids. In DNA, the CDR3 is TGTGCCAGCAGCTTAAACGAGGAAAAACTGTTTTTT. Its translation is CASSLNEEKLFF.

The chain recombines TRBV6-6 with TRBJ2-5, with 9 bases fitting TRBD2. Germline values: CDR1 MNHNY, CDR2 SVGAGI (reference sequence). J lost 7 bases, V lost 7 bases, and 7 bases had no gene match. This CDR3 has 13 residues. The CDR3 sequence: CASKWGREGTQYF. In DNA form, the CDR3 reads TGTGCCAGCAAGTGGGGGCGGGAGGGGACCCAGTACTTC.

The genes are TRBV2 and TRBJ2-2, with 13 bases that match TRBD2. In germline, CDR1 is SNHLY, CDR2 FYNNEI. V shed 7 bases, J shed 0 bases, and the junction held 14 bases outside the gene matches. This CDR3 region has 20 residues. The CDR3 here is CASIRLPGTSGKTNTGELFF. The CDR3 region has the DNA TGTGCCAGCATACGCCTCCCAGGGACTAGCGGGAAAACGAACACCGGGGAGCTGTTTTTT.

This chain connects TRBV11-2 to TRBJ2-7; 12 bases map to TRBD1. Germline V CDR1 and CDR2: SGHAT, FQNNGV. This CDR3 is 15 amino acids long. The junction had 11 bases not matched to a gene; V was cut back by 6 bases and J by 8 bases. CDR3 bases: TGTGCCAGCAGTTCCACCGGGACAGGGGGCCGCCAGCAGTACTTC. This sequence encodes CASSSTGTGGRQQYF.

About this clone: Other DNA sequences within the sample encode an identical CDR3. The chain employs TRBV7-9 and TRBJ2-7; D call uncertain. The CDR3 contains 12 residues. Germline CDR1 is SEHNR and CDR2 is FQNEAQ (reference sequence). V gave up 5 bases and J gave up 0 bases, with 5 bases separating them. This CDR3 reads CASSLSSYEQYF. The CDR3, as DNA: TGTGCCAGCAGCCTTAGCTCCTACGAGCAGTACTTC.

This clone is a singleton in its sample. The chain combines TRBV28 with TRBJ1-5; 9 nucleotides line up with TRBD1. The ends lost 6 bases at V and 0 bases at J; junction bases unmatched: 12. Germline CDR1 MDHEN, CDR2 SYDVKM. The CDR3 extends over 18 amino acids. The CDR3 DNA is TGTGCCAGCAGACCAACAGGGGGCGCGTCCTATAGCAATCAGCCCCAGCATTTT. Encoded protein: CASRPTGGASYSNQPQHF.

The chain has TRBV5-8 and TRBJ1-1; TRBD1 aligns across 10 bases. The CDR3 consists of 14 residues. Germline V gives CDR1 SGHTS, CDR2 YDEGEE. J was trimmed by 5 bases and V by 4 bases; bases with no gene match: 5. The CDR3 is CASSPGQGLTEAFF. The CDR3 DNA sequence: TGTGCCAGCAGCCCGGGACAGGGGTTGACTGAAGCTTTCTTT.

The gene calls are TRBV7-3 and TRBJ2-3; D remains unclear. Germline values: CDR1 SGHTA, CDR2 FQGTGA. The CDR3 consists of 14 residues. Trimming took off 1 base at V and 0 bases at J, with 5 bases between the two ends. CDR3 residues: CASSLSPSTDTQYF. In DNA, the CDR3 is TGTGCCAGCAGCTTAAGTCCGAGCACAGATACGCAGTATTTT.

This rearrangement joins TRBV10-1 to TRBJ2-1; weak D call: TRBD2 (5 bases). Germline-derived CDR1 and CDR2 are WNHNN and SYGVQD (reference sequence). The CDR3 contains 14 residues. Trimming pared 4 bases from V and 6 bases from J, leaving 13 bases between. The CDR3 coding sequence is TGCGCCAGCAGTGCCTTGGGCCGGGGCAATGAGCAGTTCTTC. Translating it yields CASSALGRGNEQFF.

The CDR3 nucleotides are TGTGCCAGCAGCCCCATTAGAAAGACTAGCGGCTACAATGAGCAGTTCTTC. It encodes CASSPIRKTSGYNEQFF. This rearrangement joins TRBV9 to TRBJ2-1; 9 bases are shared with TRBD2. CDR3 length: 17 amino acids. Germline-derived CDR1 and CDR2 are SGDLS and YYNGEE. J was trimmed by 3 bases and V by 4 bases; bases with no gene match: 11.

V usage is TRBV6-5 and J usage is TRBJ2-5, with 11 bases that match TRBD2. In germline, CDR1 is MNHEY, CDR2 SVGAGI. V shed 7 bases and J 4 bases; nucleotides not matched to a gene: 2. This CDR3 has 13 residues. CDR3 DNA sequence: TGTGCCAGCACCCTAGCGGGAGGAGAGACCCAGTACTTC. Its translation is CASTLAGGETQYF.

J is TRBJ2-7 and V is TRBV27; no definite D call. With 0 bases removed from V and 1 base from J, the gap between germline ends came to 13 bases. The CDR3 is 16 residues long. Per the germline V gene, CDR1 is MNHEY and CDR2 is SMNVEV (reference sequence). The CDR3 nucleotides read TGTGCCAGCAGTTTATCGAGACAATCGACGTCCTACGAGCAGTACTTC. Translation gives CASSLSRQSTSYEQYF.

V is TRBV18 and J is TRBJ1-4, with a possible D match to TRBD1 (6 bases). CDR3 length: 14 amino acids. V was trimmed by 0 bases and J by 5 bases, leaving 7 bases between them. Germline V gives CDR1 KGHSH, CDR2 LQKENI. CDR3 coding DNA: TGTGCCAGCTCACCACCGGGGGCAAATGAAAAACTGTTTTTT. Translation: CASSPPGANEKLFF.

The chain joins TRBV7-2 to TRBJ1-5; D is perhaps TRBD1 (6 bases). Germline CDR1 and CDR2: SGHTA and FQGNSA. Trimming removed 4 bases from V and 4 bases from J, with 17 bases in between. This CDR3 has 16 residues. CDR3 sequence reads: CASSSRGWGPNQPQHF. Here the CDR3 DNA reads TGTGCCAGCAGCTCCAGGGGTTGGGGCCCTAATCAGCCCCAGCATTTT.

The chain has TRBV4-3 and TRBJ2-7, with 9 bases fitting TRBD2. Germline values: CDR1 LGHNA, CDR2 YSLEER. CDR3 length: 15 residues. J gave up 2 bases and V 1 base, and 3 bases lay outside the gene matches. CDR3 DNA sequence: TGCGCCAGCAGCCAAGGACTAGCGGCTACCTACGAGCAGTACTTC. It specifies CASSQGLAATYEQYF.

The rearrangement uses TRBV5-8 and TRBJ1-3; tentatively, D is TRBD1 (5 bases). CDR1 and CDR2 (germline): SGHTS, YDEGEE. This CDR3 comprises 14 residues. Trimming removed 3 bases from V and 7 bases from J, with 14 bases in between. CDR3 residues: CASSSGLIGNTIYF. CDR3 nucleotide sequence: TGTGCCAGCAGCTCGGGACTAATTGGGAACACCATATATTTT.

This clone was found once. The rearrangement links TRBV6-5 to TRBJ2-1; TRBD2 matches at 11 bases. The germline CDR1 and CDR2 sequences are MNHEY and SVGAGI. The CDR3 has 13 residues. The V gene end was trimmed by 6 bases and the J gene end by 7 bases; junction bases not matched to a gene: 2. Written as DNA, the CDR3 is TGTGCCAGCAGCCTAGCGGGGGGAAATGAGCAGTTCTTC. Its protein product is CASSLAGGNEQFF.

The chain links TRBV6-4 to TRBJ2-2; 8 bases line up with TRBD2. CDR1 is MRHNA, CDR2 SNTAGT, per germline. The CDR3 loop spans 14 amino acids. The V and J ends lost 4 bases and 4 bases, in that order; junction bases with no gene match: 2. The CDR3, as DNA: TGTGCCAGCAGTGCCGGGGGGGGCACCGGGGAGCTGTTTTTT. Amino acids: CASSAGGGTGELFF.